What follows are 22 T cell receptor beta chains derived from one specimen sequenced in a study of PD-L1 blockade in urothelial cancer (dated by TCRdb to about 2017). The library was made by the immunoSEQ multiplex PCR assay. Here the immuneACCESS table is served through TCRdb, limited to in-frame sequences with V and J called. Missing clones are a known gap in these copies; in checked studies unresolved V genes cover under half, and the rest lacks a known reason. The sample table lists tens of thousands of clones, over 90% of them with a count of one. 9.4% of the sample is in the top ten clones. Sequencing was performed on PBMCs, taken around atezolizumab (anti-PD-L1) treatment. The receptors stem from a man aged 55 to 70 with urothelial cancer.

The V and J genes are TRBV4-3 and TRBJ1-2; possibly TRBD1 for D (6 bases). V gave up 0 bases and J gave up 6 bases, with 8 bases separating them. Looked up from germline, CDR1 is LGHNA and CDR2 is YSLEER. The CDR3 has 13 residues. The CDR3 is CASSQEPGDGYTF. CDR3 DNA: TGCGCCAGCAGCCAAGAACCAGGGGATGGCTACACCTTC.

The V gene is TRBV2, the J gene TRBJ1-3, with D uncertain. The CDR3 runs to 17 residues. Trimming left V 11 bases short and J 0 bases short, with 23 bases between. Germline values: CDR1 SNHLY, CDR2 FYNNEI. The CDR3 protein is CAQAPRETGLSGNTIYF. The CDR3 nucleotides are TGTGCCCAGGCCCCGAGGGAAACGGGCCTCTCTGGAAACACCATATATTTT.

V and J are TRBV4-3 and TRBJ2-5; TRBD2 matches at 10 bases. V was pared by 0 bases and J by 5 bases, with 6 bases of the junction left unmatched. CDR1 and CDR2 (germline): LGHNA, YSLEER. The CDR3 length is 16 residues. CDR3 protein: CASSQERAGGYETQYF. CDR3 DNA sequence: TGCGCCAGCAGCCAAGAAAGAGCGGGAGGGTATGAGACCCAGTACTTC.

This chain connects TRBV27 to TRBJ2-5; 10 nucleotides agree with TRBD2. This CDR3 has 15 residues. J gave up 2 bases and V 6 bases, and 6 bases lay outside the gene matches. In germline, CDR1 is MNHEY, CDR2 SMNVEV (reference sequence). As DNA, the CDR3 is TGTGCCAGCAGACCTCTAGCGGGGGAACAAGAGACCCAGTACTTC. This encodes CASRPLAGEQETQYF.

This sequence joins TRBV18 and TRBJ1-4; no reliable D call. Germline V gene data show CDR1 as KGHSH and CDR2 as LQKENI. The CDR3 has 18 amino acids. Between the trimmed V and J ends, which lost 2 bases and 3 bases, there was a span of 19 bases. The CDR3 nucleotides are TGTGCCAGCTCACCATTTCCAGGTCCTGGCGGGGCTAATGAAAAACTGTTTTTT. This encodes CASSPFPGPGGANEKLFF.

This chain uses TRBV9 with TRBJ2-5, with 11 bases lining up with TRBD2. In germline, CDR1 is SGDLS, CDR2 YYNGEE. With 3 bases clipped from V and 5 bases from J, the junction kept 15 bases outside the gene matches. The CDR3 runs to 18 residues. The CDR3 bases are TGTGCCAGCAGCGCCCTTGGGAATCTAGCGGGGGGCCTTGAGACCCAGTACTTC. It encodes CASSALGNLAGGLETQYF.

J is TRBJ1-2 and V is TRBV21-1; TRBD1 is taken as the D call from the table, unchecked against the DNA. TRBV21-1 is annotated as a pseudogene. The CDR3 is 17 amino acids. The CDR3 protein is CASSKGRSVEGVSGYTF. CDR3 DNA sequence: TGTGCCAGCAGCAAAGGGAGGTCTGTAGAGGGGGTTAGTGGCTACACCTTC.

This clone was seen a few times. The chain recombines TRBV29-1 with TRBJ1-5; D unclear. CDR1 is SQVTM and CDR2 is ANQGSEA in the germline V gene. The V gene lost 5 bases and the J gene lost 6 bases, with 14 bases spanning the gap. The CDR3 sequence is 13 residues long. In DNA form, the CDR3 reads TGCAGCGTTCTTAGCCGGGTCGGTCAGCCCCAGCATTTT. Protein: CSVLSRVGQPQHF. The full variable domain, with the rest looked up from reference TRBV29-1 and TRBJ1-5, is SAVISQKPSRDICQRGTSLTIQCQVDSQVTMMFWYRQQPGQSLTLIATANQGSEATYESGFVIDKFPISRPNLTFSTLTVSNMSPEDSSIYLCSVLSRVGQPQHFGDGTRLSIL.

The chain is built from TRBV7-2 and TRBJ1-6; the D is unclear. CDR1 SGHTA and CDR2 FQGNSA come from the germline V gene. With 1 base removed from V and 8 bases from J, the gap between germline ends came to 15 bases. The CDR3 totals 16 residues. CDR3 bases: TGTGCCAGCAGCTTAGTAGCCGGGCCGGAGGATTCACCCCTCCACTTT. Protein: CASSLVAGPEDSPLHF.

The V gene is TRBV28, the J gene TRBJ2-5; tentative D call: TRBD2 (6 bases). Trimming took off 3 bases at V and 3 bases at J, with 14 bases between the two ends. The germline gives CDR1 MDHEN, CDR2 SYDVKM. This CDR3 has 15 residues. The CDR3 spells CASSLGGVTKETQYF. The CDR3, as DNA: TGTGCCAGCAGTTTGGGCGGGGTTACTAAAGAGACCCAGTACTTC.

V is TRBV6-5 and J is TRBJ1-4; D may be TRBD1 (6 bases). Germline assignment: CDR1 MNHEY and CDR2 SVGAGI. There are 15 residues in the CDR3. The ends were cut back, 0 bases at V and 6 bases at J, with 11 bases in the middle. The CDR3 bases are TGTGCCAGCAGTTACTCGAACAGGGTGGATGAAAAACTGTTTTTT. This gives the protein CASSYSNRVDEKLFF.

The rearrangement links TRBV7-2 to TRBJ1-2; weak D call: TRBD1 (5 bases). Germline assignment: CDR1 SGHTA and CDR2 FQGNSA. Trimming took off 1 base at V and 4 bases at J, with 13 bases between the two ends. This CDR3 has 15 residues. In DNA form, the CDR3 reads TGTGCCAGCAGCTTAGTCGCGACAGACCTCTATGGCTACACCTTC. Residues: CASSLVATDLYGYTF. Drawing the rest from reference TRBV7-2 and TRBJ1-2, the complete variable domain is GAGVSQSPSNKVTEKGKDVELRCDPISGHTALYWYRQSLGQGLEFLIYFQGNSAPDKSGLPSDRFSAERTGGSVSTLTIQRTQQEDSAVYLCASSLVATDLYGYTFGSGTRLTVV.

CDR3 sequence reads: CASYLPGEAEAFF. The CDR3 region has the DNA TGTGCCAGCTACCTCCCCGGCGAGGCTGAAGCTTTCTTT. The chain joins TRBV2 to TRBJ1-1; D remains unclear. CDR3 size: 13 residues. Per the germline V gene, CDR1 is SNHLY and CDR2 is FYNNEI. V gave up 8 bases and J gave up 6 bases, with 16 bases separating them.

This chain connects TRBV9 to TRBJ2-5, with a weak D call TRBD2 (5 bases). CDR1 and CDR2 from the germline V gene are SGDLS and YYNGEE. The length of the CDR3 is 13 residues. The germline V and J ends were trimmed by 0 bases and 3 bases, with 6 bases remaining between them. As DNA, the CDR3 is TGTGCCAGCAGCGTAGAGGGAGAAGAGACCCAGTACTTC. Its protein product is CASSVEGEETQYF.

This clone is medium-sized by share. The chain uses TRBV6-5 and TRBJ2-7; 7 bases align to TRBD1. The CDR3 loop spans 14 amino acids. The V segment lost 4 bases and the J segment 2 bases; nucleotides outside the gene matches: 5. CDR1 and CDR2 from the germline V gene are MNHEY and SVGAGI. The CDR3 nucleotides are TGTGCCAGCAGTTTGGCAGGGGGAGCCTACGAGCAGTACTTC. Translated, it gives CASSLAGGAYEQYF.

V gene TRBV18 combines with J gene TRBJ2-1; a possible D gene is TRBD1 (5 bases). Trimming took off 6 bases at V and 6 bases at J, with 12 bases between the two ends. The CDR3 extends over 13 amino acids. Germline-derived CDR1 and CDR2 are KGHSH and LQKENI. CDR3 residues: CASSPGHGNEQFF. CDR3 nucleotide sequence: TGTGCCAGCTCCCCCGGACATGGCAATGAGCAGTTCTTC.

The V and J genes are TRBV9 and TRBJ2-2; 8 bases agree with TRBD2. There are 14 residues in the CDR3. Trimming took 6 bases from V and 5 from J; bases not matched to a gene: 6. Germline assignment: CDR1 SGDLS and CDR2 YYNGEE. The CDR3 region has the DNA TGTGCCAGCACGTCGGGGGGGTGGACCGGGGAGCTGTTTTTT. Its protein is CASTSGGWTGELFF.

The chain has TRBV9 and TRBJ1-1; D remains ambiguous. Trimming stripped 0 bases from V and 0 bases from J, with 6 bases between. CDR1 and CDR2 (germline): SGDLS, YYNGEE. CDR3 size: 14 residues. CDR3 region: CASSVELMNTEAFF. The CDR3 bases are TGTGCCAGCAGCGTAGAGCTAATGAACACTGAAGCTTTCTTT.

The chain recombines TRBV7-2 with TRBJ2-2; 7 nucleotides line up with TRBD1. The CDR3 runs to 14 residues. V lost 5 bases to trimming and J lost 7 bases; unmatched junction nucleotides: 7. Germline V gene lookup returns CDR1 SGHTA and CDR2 FQGNSA. CDR3 sequence (DNA): TGTGCCAGCAGCCGAATACAGGGGAACGGGGAGCTGTTTTTT. It specifies CASSRIQGNGELFF.

The V call is TRBV23-1, the J call TRBJ2-3; D might be TRBD2 (7 bases). Being an ORF, TRBV23-1 has a function that is uncertain. V was clipped by 3 bases and J by 6 bases, with 19 bases between them. This CDR3 contains 16 residues. The CDR3 DNA follows: TGCGCCAGCAGTCATCTCCTGCGGGGGCCCAGTGATACGCAGTATTTT. Translating it yields CASSHLLRGPSDTQYF.

The genes are TRBV2 and TRBJ2-4, with TRBD2 identical over 8 bases. J was trimmed by 9 bases and V by 2 bases; bases with no gene match: 6. The CDR3 loop spans 14 amino acids. The V gene's germline CDR1 is SNHLY and CDR2 FYNNEI. CDR3 sequence (DNA): TGTGCCAGCAGTGAATTAGTCGGGAGGGGCATTCAGTACTTC. Protein product: CASSELVGRGIQYF.

The genes are TRBV16 and TRBJ1-5, with 9 positions matching TRBD1. This CDR3 has 17 residues. The V gene's germline CDR1 is KGHSY and CDR2 FQNENV. V shed 1 base, J shed 4 bases, and the junction held 8 bases outside the gene matches. This chain's CDR3 is CASSQLATGGLNQPQHF. The CDR3 DNA follows: TGTGCCAGCAGCCAATTAGCGACAGGGGGGTTGAATCAGCCCCAGCATTTT.